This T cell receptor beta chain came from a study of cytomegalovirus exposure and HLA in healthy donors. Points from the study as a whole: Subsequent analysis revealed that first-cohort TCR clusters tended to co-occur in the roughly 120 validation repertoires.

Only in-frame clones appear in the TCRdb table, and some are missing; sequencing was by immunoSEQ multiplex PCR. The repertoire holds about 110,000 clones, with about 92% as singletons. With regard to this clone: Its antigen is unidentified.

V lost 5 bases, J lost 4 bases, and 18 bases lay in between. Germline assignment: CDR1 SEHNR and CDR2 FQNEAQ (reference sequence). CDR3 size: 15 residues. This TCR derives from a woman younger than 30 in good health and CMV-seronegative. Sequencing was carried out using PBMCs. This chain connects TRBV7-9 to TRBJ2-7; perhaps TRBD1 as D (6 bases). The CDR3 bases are TGTGCCAGCAGCCATCCGGGACGGGGACATTACGAGCAGTACTTC. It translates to CASSHPGRGHYEQYF.